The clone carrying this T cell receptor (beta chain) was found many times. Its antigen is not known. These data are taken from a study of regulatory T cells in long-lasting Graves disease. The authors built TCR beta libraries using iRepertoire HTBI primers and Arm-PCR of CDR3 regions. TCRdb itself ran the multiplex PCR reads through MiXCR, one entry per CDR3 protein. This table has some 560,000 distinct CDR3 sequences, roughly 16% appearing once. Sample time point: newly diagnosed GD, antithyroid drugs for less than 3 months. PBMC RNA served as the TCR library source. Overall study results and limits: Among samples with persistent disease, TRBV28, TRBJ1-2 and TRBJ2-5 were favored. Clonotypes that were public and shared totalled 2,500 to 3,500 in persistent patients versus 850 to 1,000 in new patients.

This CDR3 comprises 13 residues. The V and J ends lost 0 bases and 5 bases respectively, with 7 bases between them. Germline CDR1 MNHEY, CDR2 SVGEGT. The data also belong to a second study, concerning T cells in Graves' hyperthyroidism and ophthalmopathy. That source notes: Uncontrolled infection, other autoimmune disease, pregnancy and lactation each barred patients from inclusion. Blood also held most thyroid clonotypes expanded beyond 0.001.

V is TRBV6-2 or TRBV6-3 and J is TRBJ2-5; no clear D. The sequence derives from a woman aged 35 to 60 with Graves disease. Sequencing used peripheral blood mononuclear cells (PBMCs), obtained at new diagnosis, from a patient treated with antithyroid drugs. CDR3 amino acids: CASSYSLGETQYF. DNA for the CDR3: TGTGCCAGCAGTTACTCGCTCGGTGAGACCCAGTACTTC.